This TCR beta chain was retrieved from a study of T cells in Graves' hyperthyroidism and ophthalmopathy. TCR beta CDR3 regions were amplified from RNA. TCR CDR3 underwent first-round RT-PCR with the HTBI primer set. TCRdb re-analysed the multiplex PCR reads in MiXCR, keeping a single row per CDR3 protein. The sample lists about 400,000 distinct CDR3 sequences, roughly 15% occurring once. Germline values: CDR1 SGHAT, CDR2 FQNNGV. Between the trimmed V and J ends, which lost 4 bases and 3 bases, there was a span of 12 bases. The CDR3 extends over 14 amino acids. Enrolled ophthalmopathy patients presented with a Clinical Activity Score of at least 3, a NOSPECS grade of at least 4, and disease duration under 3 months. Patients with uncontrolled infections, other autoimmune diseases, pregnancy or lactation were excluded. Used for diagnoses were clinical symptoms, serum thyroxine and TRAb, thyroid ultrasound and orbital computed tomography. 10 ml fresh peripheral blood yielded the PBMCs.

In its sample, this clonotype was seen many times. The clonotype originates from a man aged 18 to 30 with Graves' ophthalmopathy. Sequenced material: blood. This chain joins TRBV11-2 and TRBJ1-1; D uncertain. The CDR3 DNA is TGTGCCAGCAGCTCTGCCCGTGGAGACACTGAAGCTTTCTTT. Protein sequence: CASSSARGDTEAFF.